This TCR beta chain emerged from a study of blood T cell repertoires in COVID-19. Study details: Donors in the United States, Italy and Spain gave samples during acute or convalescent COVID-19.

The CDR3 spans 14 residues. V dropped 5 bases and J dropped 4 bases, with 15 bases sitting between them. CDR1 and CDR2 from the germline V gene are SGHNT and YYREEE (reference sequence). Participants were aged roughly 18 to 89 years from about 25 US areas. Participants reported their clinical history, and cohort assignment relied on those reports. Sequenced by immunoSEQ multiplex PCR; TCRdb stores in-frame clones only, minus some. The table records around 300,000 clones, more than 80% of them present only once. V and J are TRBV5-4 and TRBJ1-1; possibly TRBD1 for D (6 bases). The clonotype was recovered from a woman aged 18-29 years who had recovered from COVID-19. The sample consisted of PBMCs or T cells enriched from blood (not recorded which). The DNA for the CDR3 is TGTGCCAGCAGATTGCGGGGGGGCGGCACTGAAGCTTTCTTT. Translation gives CASRLRGGGTEAFF.